This is a list of T cell receptor beta chains from one sample in a study of cytomegalovirus exposure and HLA in healthy donors. Only in-frame clones appear in the TCRdb table, and some are missing; sequencing was by immunoSEQ multiplex PCR. The table lists about 190,000 clones, more than 65% of them singletons, with approximately 3.1% in the top ten. Sequences were obtained from PBMCs. The receptor set was obtained from a woman aged 30 to 39 in good health and CMV-seropositive. Each CDR3 is given with its conserved first and last residue. The D gene is left open where the match is weak. For some rows the clone size is stated as once, few or many, or as a class when expanded; others skip it.

TRBV5-1	TRBJ2-5	TRBD2	.	CASSTTAGRGETQYF	TGCGCCAGCAGCACGACCGCAGGGAGGGGAGAGACCCAGTACTTC
TRBV28	TRBJ2-1	TRBD2	.	CASRPLAGGYNEQFF	TGTGCCAGCAGGCCCCTAGCGGGAGGGTACAATGAGCAGTTCTTC
TRBV2	TRBJ2-1	TRBD2	.	CASSLLFTSGRDNEQFF	TGTGCCAGCAGTCTCCTCTTCACTAGCGGGAGGGACAATGAGCAGTTCTTC
TRBV5-4	TRBJ2-7	.	.	CATSSGPNSYEQYF	TGTGCCACTAGCAGCGGGCCTAACTCCTACGAGCAGTACTTC
TRBV28	TRBJ1-5	TRBD1	.	CASSLGRGSNQPQHF	TGTGCCAGCAGTTTGGGCAGGGGGAGCAATCAGCCCCAGCATTTT
TRBV5-1	TRBJ1-2	.	.	CASSTTTGSLYGYTF	TGCGCCAGCAGTACTACGACCGGATCCCTCTATGGCTACACCTTC
TRBV27	TRBJ2-7	.	.	CASSRDTDYEQYF	TGTGCCAGCAGCAGGGACACAGACTACGAGCAGTACTTC
TRBV5-4	TRBJ2-5	TRBD1	.	CASSQTGGRETQYF	TGTGCCAGCAGTCAGACAGGGGGCCGGGAGACCCAGTACTTC
TRBV28	TRBJ2-1	TRBD2	.	CASSLYSGSYNNEQFF	TGTGCCAGCAGTTTATACAGCGGGAGTTATAACAATGAGCAGTTCTTC
TRBV27	TRBJ2-3	.	.	CASSELGTDTQYF	TGTGCCAGCAGTGAACTAGGGACAGATACGCAGTATTTT
TRBV25-1	TRBJ2-5	TRBD2	.	CASMRGAEETQYF	TGTGCCAGCATGCGGGGGGCTGAAGAGACCCAGTACTTC
TRBV5-1	TRBJ2-1	.	.	CASSLALRDLLQNEQFF	TGCGCCAGCAGCTTGGCATTACGGGACTTACTACAGAATGAGCAGTTCTTC
TRBV5-1	TRBJ2-7	TRBD2	.	CASSLEGSGDEQYF	TGCGCCAGCAGCTTGGAGGGTAGCGGGGACGAGCAGTACTTC
TRBV7-8	TRBJ2-7	TRBD1	.	CASSLVQGAGEQYF	TGTGCCAGCAGCTTAGTACAGGGGGCTGGTGAGCAGTACTTC
TRBV28	TRBJ1-2	.	.	CASSLSRSYGYTF	TGTGCCAGCAGTTTGTCCCGTTCCTATGGCTACACCTTC
TRBV28	TRBJ2-7	TRBD1	.	CASSLFAGGLGGEQYF	TGTGCCAGCAGTTTATTTGCAGGGGGCCTTGGAGGGGAGCAGTACTTC
TRBV6-6	TRBJ2-3	.	.	CASGQIDTQYF	TGTGCCAGCGGCCAAATAGATACGCAGTATTTT
TRBV5-6	TRBJ2-1	.	.	CASSLTGGREFF	TGTGCCAGCAGCTTGACTGGCGGGCGGGAGTTCTTC
TRBV5-4	TRBJ2-1	TRBD2	.	CASSSRTSGLYNEQFF	TGTGCCAGCAGCTCAAGGACTAGCGGGCTCTACAATGAGCAGTTCTTC
TRBV5-1	TRBJ1-2	TRBD1	.	CASSTNRGSGYTF	TGCGCCAGCAGCACGAACAGGGGGTCTGGCTACACCTTC
TRBV6-1	TRBJ1-6	.	.	CASSDLNRAYNSPLHF	TGTGCCAGCAGTGACCTAAACAGGGCCTATAATTCACCCCTCCACTTT
TRBV2	TRBJ1-4	TRBD1	.	CASSRETGTANEKLFF	TGTGCCAGCAGCCGCGAGACAGGGACAGCTAATGAAAAACTGTTTTTT
TRBV4-1	TRBJ1-3	TRBD1	once	CASSQTGAPGNTIYF	TGCGCCAGCAGCCAGACAGGGGCGCCTGGAAACACCATATATTTT
TRBV7-9	TRBJ1-4	TRBD1	.	CASSLETGGLSNEKLFF	TGTGCCAGCAGCTTAGAAACAGGGGGATTGTCTAATGAAAAACTGTTTTTT
TRBV6-6	TRBJ1-2	.	.	CASSLTGTGEGYTF	TGTGCCAGCAGTTTGACCGGGACTGGGGAAGGCTACACCTTC
TRBV6-5	TRBJ2-7	TRBD2	.	CASSSRGASSYREQYF	TGTGCCAGCAGTTCGCGGGGGGCAAGTAGTTATAGGGAGCAGTACTTC